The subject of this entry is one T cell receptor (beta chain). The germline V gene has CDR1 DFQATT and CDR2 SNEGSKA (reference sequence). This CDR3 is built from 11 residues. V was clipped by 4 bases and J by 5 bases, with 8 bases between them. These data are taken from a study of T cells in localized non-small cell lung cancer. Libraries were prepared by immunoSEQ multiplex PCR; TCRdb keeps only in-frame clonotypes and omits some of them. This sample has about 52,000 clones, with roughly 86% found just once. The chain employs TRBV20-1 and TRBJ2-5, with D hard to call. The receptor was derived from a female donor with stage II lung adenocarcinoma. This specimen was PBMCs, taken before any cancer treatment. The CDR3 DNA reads TGCAGTGCTAACCTCGGGGAGACCCAGTACTTC. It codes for CSANLGETQYF.